Below are 32 T cell receptor beta chains sequenced from a single sample in a study of blood T cell repertoires in COVID-19. This table comes from immunoSEQ multiplex PCR, and its TCRdb copy is limited to in-frame clones, with some not included. Among 300,000 to 400,000 clones listed, about 89% were seen once. The source material was PBMCs or T cells enriched from blood (not recorded which). All receptors derive from a man in his sixties who had recovered from COVID-19.

V is TRBV27 and J is TRBJ1-1; the match to TRBD1 covers 10 bases. The ends lost 6 bases at V and 3 bases at J; junction bases unmatched: 7. The CDR3 sequence is 15 residues long. Germline V gene data show CDR1 as MNHEY and CDR2 as SMNVEV (reference sequence). CDR3 residues: CASRRQGARDTEAFF. In DNA form, the CDR3 reads TGTGCCAGCAGAAGACAGGGGGCTAGGGACACTGAAGCTTTCTTT.

The chain carries TRBV10-3 and TRBJ1-2, with D perhaps TRBD1 (5 bases). From germline, CDR1 is ENHRY and CDR2 SYGVKD. Between the trimmed V and J ends, which lost 8 bases and 4 bases, there was a span of 20 bases. This CDR3 is 15 amino acids long. The CDR3: CAISAGGAYLYGYTF. Written as DNA, the CDR3 is TGTGCCATCTCCGCTGGAGGGGCGTATCTCTATGGCTACACCTTC.

V usage is TRBV5-6 and J usage is TRBJ1-4; the D gene is possibly TRBD1 (6 bases). The CDR3 consists of 16 residues. The V and J ends lost 4 bases and 8 bases respectively, with 21 bases between them. Germline CDR1 is SGHDT and CDR2 is YYEEEE. The CDR3 is CASSRGGNRVGEKLFF. The CDR3 DNA is TGTGCCAGCAGCCGCGGGGGGAACAGGGTAGGGGAAAAACTGTTTTTT.

The rearrangement links TRBV24-1 to TRBJ2-2; D is perhaps TRBD2 (6 bases). CDR1 KGHDR and CDR2 SFDVKD come from the germline V gene. The V end lost 1 base, the J end lost 6 bases, and 14 bases lay between the germline ends. This CDR3 is 16 amino acids long. Written as DNA, the CDR3 is TGTGCCACCAGTGATTTATCCGGGGGAGATGCCGGGGAGCTGTTTTTT. As protein: CATSDLSGGDAGELFF.

The gene calls are TRBV28 and TRBJ1-2; 9 bases match TRBD1. Trimming removed 5 bases from V and 8 bases from J; junction bases left unmatched: 6. This CDR3 is built from 13 residues. Germline assignment: CDR1 MDHEN and CDR2 SYDVKM. CDR3 amino acids: CASSPGQGDGYTF. The CDR3 bases are TGTGCCAGCAGTCCGGGACAGGGTGACGGCTACACCTTC.

J is TRBJ1-2 and V is TRBV5-5, with 11 bases lining up with TRBD1. There are 15 residues in the CDR3. The V gene's germline CDR1 is SGHKS and CDR2 YYEKEE (reference sequence). J gave up 4 bases and V 4 bases, and 6 bases lay outside the gene matches. CDR3 nucleotide sequence: TGTGCCAGCAGCCGGGGACAGGGGGTTACCTATGGCTACACCTTC. It yields the protein CASSRGQGVTYGYTF.

The chain is built from TRBV11-2 and TRBJ1-2; D may be TRBD1 (6 bases). CDR1 is SGHAT and CDR2 is FQNNGV in the germline V gene. Between the trimmed V and J ends, which lost 5 bases and 4 bases, there was a span of 11 bases. The CDR3 contains 13 residues. In DNA form, the CDR3 reads TGTGCCAGCAGCCCACAGGGTGGCTATGGCTACACCTTC. Its translation is CASSPQGGYGYTF.

The chain recombines TRBV5-1 with TRBJ2-7, with 7 bases that match TRBD2. This CDR3 comprises 16 residues. Per germline, CDR1 SGHRS and CDR2 YFSETQ. Losses at the gene ends were 3 bases for V and 3 bases for J; bases not matched to a gene: 12. CDR3: CASSSSVVGDYYEQYF. The CDR3 nucleotides are TGCGCCAGCAGCTCCTCGGTCGTCGGGGACTACTACGAGCAGTACTTC. The full variable domain, rest sourced from reference TRBV5-1 and TRBJ2-7, is KAGVTQTPRYLIKTRGQQVTLSCSPISGHRSVSWYQQTPGQGLQFLFEYFSETQRNKGNFPGRFSGRQFSNSRSEMNVSTLELGDSALYLCASSSSVVGDYYEQYFGPGTRLTVT.

V usage is TRBV7-2 and J usage is TRBJ2-7; TRBD2 matches at 8 bases. The CDR3 has 15 residues. From germline, CDR1 is SGHTA and CDR2 FQGNSA. V trimming: 5 bases; J trimming: 6 bases; junction bases outside the gene matches: 12. The CDR3 sequence: CASSPAGERLREQYF. For the CDR3, the DNA is TGTGCCAGCAGCCCAGCGGGAGAGCGGCTACGCGAGCAGTACTTC.

The chain has TRBV3-1 (or the pseudogene TRBV3-2) and TRBJ1-6, with D possibly TRBD1 on 6 matching bases. V lost 1 base and J 9 bases, leaving 16 bases between the germline ends. The CDR3 runs to 16 residues. CDR1 and CDR2 from the germline V gene are LGHDT and YNNKEL (reference sequence). The CDR3: CASSQAAGARVSPLHF. DNA for the CDR3: TGTGCCAGCAGCCAAGCGGCAGGGGCGCGGGTTTCACCCCTCCACTTT.

This clone was seen only once. The gene calls are TRBV18 and TRBJ1-5; D might be TRBD1 (5 bases). There are 14 residues in the CDR3. Germline V gene lookup returns CDR1 KGHSH and CDR2 LQKENI. Trimming removed 6 bases from V and 9 bases from J, with 18 bases in between. CDR3 bases: TGTGCCAGCTCCTCACGGGGGGGAATCTCGCCCCAGCATTTT. Translating gives CASSSRGGISPQHF.

The chain combines TRBV28 with TRBJ1-2; the D is unclear. From germline, CDR1 is MDHEN and CDR2 SYDVKM. CDR3 length: 14 residues. V lost 0 bases to trimming and J lost 1 base, with 6 bases between them. Written as DNA, the CDR3 is TGTGCCAGCAGTTTATGGCAGAATAACTATGGCTACACCTTC. Its protein product is CASSLWQNNYGYTF.

The chain couples TRBV20-1 to TRBJ1-2; D gene uncertain. Trimming shortened V by 3 bases and J by 3 bases, and 11 bases separated the two germline ends. The CDR3 runs to 13 residues. Germline CDR1 DFQATT, CDR2 SNEGSKA (reference sequence). The CDR3 reads CSASVHFDYGYTF. CDR3 nucleotide sequence: TGCAGTGCTAGTGTCCACTTCGACTATGGCTACACCTTC.

V and J are TRBV21-1 and TRBJ1-3; no check of the table's D call, TRBD1, against the DNA was made. TRBV21-1 is an annotated pseudogene. This CDR3 is built from 16 residues. The CDR3 is CASSKGWTASGNTIYF. As DNA, the CDR3 is TGTGCCAGCAGCAAAGGTTGGACAGCCTCTGGAAACACCATATATTTT.

In this sample, this clone turned up once. The chain is built from TRBV7-2 and TRBJ2-7; possible D gene TRBD2, 7 bases. Between the trimmed V and J ends, which lost 5 bases and 7 bases, there was a span of 15 bases. Germline V gene lookup returns CDR1 SGHTA and CDR2 FQGNSA. The CDR3 has 13 residues. CDR3 nucleotide sequence: TGTGCCAGCAGCGAAGGGGGGGGCCGGGAGCAGTACTTC. It codes for CASSEGGGREQYF.

This clone was counted only a few times. The gene calls are TRBV28 and TRBJ2-1, with a possible D match to TRBD2 (6 bases). In germline, CDR1 is MDHEN, CDR2 SYDVKM. The CDR3 is 16 amino acids. Trimming removed 3 bases from V and 3 bases from J, with 15 bases in between. This chain's CDR3 is CASSFWDSPIYNEQFF. The DNA for the CDR3 is TGTGCCAGCAGTTTTTGGGACTCCCCTATCTACAATGAGCAGTTCTTC. Looking up the rest from reference TRBV28 and TRBJ2-1 gives the full variable domain: DVKVTQSSRYLVKRTGEKVFLECVQDMDHENMFWYRQDPGLGLRLIYFSYDVKMKEKGDIPEGYSVSREKKERFSLILESASTNQTSMYLCASSFWDSPIYNEQFFGPGTRLTVL.

The J gene is TRBJ2-5, the V gene TRBV7-9, with 7 bases identical to TRBD2. J was trimmed by 5 bases and V by 0 bases; bases with no gene match: 9. Germline CDR1 SEHNR, CDR2 FQNEAQ (reference sequence). CDR3 size: 16 residues. CDR3 region: CASSLAGSLGGETQYF. In nucleotides, the CDR3 is TGTGCCAGCAGCTTAGCGGGCAGTCTCGGGGGGGAGACCCAGTACTTC.

The J gene is TRBJ1-2, the V gene TRBV5-5; D unresolved. CDR1 is SGHKS, CDR2 YYEKEE, per germline (reference sequence). V gave up 5 bases and J gave up 9 bases, with 17 bases separating them. The CDR3 consists of 13 residues. CDR3 nucleotide sequence: TGTGCCAGCAGTATGAGGGATTCTCGGCGCTACACCTTC. This gives the protein CASSMRDSRRYTF.

This chain joins TRBV2 and TRBJ1-6; 8 nucleotides agree with TRBD1. The CDR3 sequence is 18 residues long. Germline V gene lookup returns CDR1 SNHLY and CDR2 FYNNEI. V lost 6 bases, J lost 8 bases, and 18 bases stayed unmatched. The DNA for the CDR3 is TGTGCCAGCAGAGATCCCGTGACAGACAGGGGTCGGGATTCACCCCTCCACTTT. Translated: CASRDPVTDRGRDSPLHF.

This chain uses TRBV19 with TRBJ2-2; TRBD1 matches 8 bases. Germline lookup yields CDR1 LNHDA and CDR2 SQIVND (reference sequence). This CDR3 is 15 amino acids long. V was clipped by 4 bases and J by 5 bases; unmatched bases: 6. The CDR3 loop is CASSNSGGATGELFF. DNA of the CDR3: TGTGCCAGTAGTAACTCAGGGGGCGCGACCGGGGAGCTGTTTTTT.

The V call is TRBV11-2, the J call TRBJ2-5; D may be TRBD1 (6 bases). Trimming took 5 bases from V and 0 from J, leaving 19 bases between them. The CDR3 length is 17 residues. Germline values: CDR1 SGHAT, CDR2 FQNNGV. The CDR3 DNA follows: TGTGCCAGCAGCCGAATTCTCAAAACAGGGCACCAAGAGACCCAGTACTTC. This codes for CASSRILKTGHQETQYF. Using reference TRBV11-2 and TRBJ2-5 for the parts outside the CDR3, the full variable domain is EAGVAQSPRYKIIEKRQSVAFWCNPISGHATLYWYQQILGQGPKLLIQFQNNGVVDDSQLPKDRFSAERLKGVDSTLKIQPAKLEDSAVYLCASSRILKTGHQETQYFGPGTRLLVL.

As DNA, the CDR3 is TGTGCCAGTAGTACGGGACAGTGGAACACCGGGGAGCTGTTTTTT. Amino acids: CASSTGQWNTGELFF. The chain links TRBV19 to TRBJ2-2; 7 bases are a match to TRBD1. CDR3 size: 15 residues. The V segment lost 4 bases and the J segment 1 base; nucleotides outside the gene matches: 3. Looked up from germline, CDR1 is LNHDA and CDR2 is SQIVND (reference sequence).

This sequence joins TRBV19 and TRBJ1-1; 9 bases match TRBD1. This CDR3 is built from 15 residues. Germline assignment: CDR1 LNHDA and CDR2 SQIVND (reference sequence). The V gene end was trimmed by 8 bases and the J gene end by 4 bases; junction bases not matched to a gene: 11. Here the CDR3 DNA reads TGTGCCAGTCTACCTTGGACAGGGGTTACCACTGAAGCTTTCTTT. Its translation: CASLPWTGVTTEAFF.

A single count supports this clone. The V gene is TRBV20-1, the J gene TRBJ2-3; TRBD2 aligns across 7 bases. This CDR3 has 11 residues. The ends lost 6 bases at V and 8 bases at J; junction bases unmatched: 5. Germline CDR1 DFQATT, CDR2 SNEGSKA (reference sequence). The CDR3 sequence is CSAGTTTTQYF. CDR3 DNA: TGCAGTGCAGGGACTACTACTACGCAGTATTTT.

J is TRBJ1-2 and V is TRBV28; the D is unclear. CDR1 and CDR2 (germline): MDHEN, SYDVKM. The CDR3 is 14 residues long. The germline V and J ends were trimmed by 4 bases and 4 bases, with 13 bases remaining between them. Here the CDR3 DNA reads TGTGCCAGCAGTTCTTCCGGGTTTATCTATGGCTACACCTTC. Translated: CASSSSGFIYGYTF.

V and J are TRBV6-5 and TRBJ1-3; tentative D call: TRBD1 (6 bases). The length of the CDR3 is 14 residues. The germline V gene encodes CDR1 MNHEY and CDR2 SVGAGI. The ends were cut back, 5 bases at V and 1 base at J, with 9 bases in the middle. CDR3 in DNA: TGTGCCAGCAGTATAGACAGGTCTGGAAACACCATATATTTT. It codes for CASSIDRSGNTIYF.

The J gene is TRBJ1-5, the V gene TRBV28, with TRBD1 matching over 7 bases. This CDR3 has 15 residues. Germline V lookup: CDR1 MDHEN, CDR2 SYDVKM. Germline trimming cut 5 bases from V and 5 bases from J; bases unmatched to any gene: 9. CDR3 nucleotides: TGTGCCAGCAGTATACCAGGACAGGTCTATCAGCCCCAGCATTTT. Translated: CASSIPGQVYQPQHF.

V usage is TRBV7-3 and J usage is TRBJ1-1, with D perhaps matching TRBD1 (5 bases). The germline V gene encodes CDR1 SGHTA and CDR2 FQGTGA. Trimming removed 2 bases from V and 2 bases from J, with 15 bases in between. The CDR3 has 16 residues. CDR3 protein: CASSLYGGVTNTEAFF. In DNA form, the CDR3 reads TGTGCCAGCAGCTTATATGGGGGGGTAACAAACACTGAAGCTTTCTTT. Combining the CDR3 with reference TRBV7-3 and TRBJ1-1 gives the whole variable domain GAGVSQTPSNKVTEKGKYVELRCDPISGHTALYWYRQSLGQGPEFLIYFQGTGAADDSGLPNDRFFAVRPEGSVSTLKIQRTERGDSAVYLCASSLYGGVTNTEAFFGQGTRLTVV.

V gene TRBV7-8 combines with J gene TRBJ2-1; 11 nucleotides agree with TRBD2. CDR3 length: 16 residues. Germline loops: CDR1 SGHVS, CDR2 FQNEAQ. V shed 5 bases, J shed 8 bases, and the junction held 11 bases outside the gene matches. The CDR3 coding sequence is TGTGCCAGCAGCGCAAGAACTAGCGGGAGTCGTGATGAGCAGTTCTTC. This sequence encodes CASSARTSGSRDEQFF.

The CDR3 loop reads CASSEWVAGGPPLTYEQYF. For the CDR3, the DNA is TGTGCCAGCAGTGAATGGGTCGCAGGGGGCCCCCCCCTTACTTACGAGCAGTACTTC. The rearrangement uses TRBV6-1 and TRBJ2-7; 8 bases are a match to TRBD1. The CDR3 runs to 19 residues. Per the germline V gene, CDR1 is MNHNS and CDR2 is SASEGT. Unmatched junction bases numbered 19, after V lost 2 bases and J lost 4 bases.

This chain joins TRBV4-1 and TRBJ1-3; D gene uncertain. V lost 6 bases to trimming and J lost 4 bases, with 19 bases between them. CDR1 MGHRA and CDR2 YSYEKL come from the germline V gene. This CDR3 has 16 amino acids. The CDR3 region has the DNA TGCGCCAGCAGTCAGTCGTTTGTGGCGGGGGGAAACACCATATATTTT. It is translated as CASSQSFVAGGNTIYF.

The sample holds one count of this clone. The chain's CDR3 is CATSDSQGYTDTQYF. The CDR3 DNA sequence: TGTGCCACCAGTGATTCCCAGGGTTACACAGATACGCAGTATTTT. V and J are TRBV24-1 and TRBJ2-3; tentative D call: TRBD1 (5 bases). The germline V gene has CDR1 KGHDR and CDR2 SFDVKD. Between the trimmed V and J ends, which lost 2 bases and 2 bases, there was a span of 10 bases. There are 15 residues in the CDR3.